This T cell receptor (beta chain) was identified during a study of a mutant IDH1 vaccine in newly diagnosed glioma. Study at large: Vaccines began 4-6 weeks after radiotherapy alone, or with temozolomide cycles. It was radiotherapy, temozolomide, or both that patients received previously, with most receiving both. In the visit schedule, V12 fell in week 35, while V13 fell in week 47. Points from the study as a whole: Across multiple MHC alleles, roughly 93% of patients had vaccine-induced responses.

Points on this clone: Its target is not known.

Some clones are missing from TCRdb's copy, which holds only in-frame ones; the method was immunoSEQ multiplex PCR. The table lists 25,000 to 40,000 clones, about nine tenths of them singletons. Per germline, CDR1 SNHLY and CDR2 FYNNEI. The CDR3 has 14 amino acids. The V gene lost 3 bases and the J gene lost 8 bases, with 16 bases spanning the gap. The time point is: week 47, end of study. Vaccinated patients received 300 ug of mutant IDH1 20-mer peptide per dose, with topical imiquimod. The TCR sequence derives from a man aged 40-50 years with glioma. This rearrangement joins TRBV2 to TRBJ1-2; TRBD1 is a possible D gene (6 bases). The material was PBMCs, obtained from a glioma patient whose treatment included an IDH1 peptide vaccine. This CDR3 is CASSDDRIGGGYTF. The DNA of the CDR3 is TGTGCCAGCAGTGACGACAGGATCGGGGGAGGCTACACCTTC.